This T cell receptor beta chain emerged from a study of cytomegalovirus exposure and HLA in healthy donors (dated 2017 in TCRdb). Study-level background: According to an earlier analysis of a few hundred of the donors, 150 million to 200 million T cells yielded 90 million to 130 million unique TCR beta sequences and 276 Gb of sequence data. An early release that covered 500 to 800 HLA-typed donors contained about 300 gigabases of sequencing data and about 93 million unique TCR sequences. The genetic ancestry cluster associated with self-reported Caucasian donors included 81% of the roughly 360 genotyped donors. The study was designed to test whether signatures of past pathogen exposure could be identified by cataloging public T cell receptors. The study profiled the T cell repertoires of more than 500 subjects by immunosequencing and related them to cytomegalovirus serostatus. Along with the approximately 670-subject first cohort, a separate validation cohort of over a hundred different subjects was used. To predict cytomegalovirus infection status, the study combined high-throughput TCR immunosequencing, statistical association of individual TCRs with disease status, and machine learning. A later analysis re-examined previously published TCR beta repertoires from 610 or so donors and added high-resolution HLA genotyping to investigate patterns of TCR occurrence. The later analysis used no new phenotypic data to find candidate immune exposures, relying instead on TCR beta sequences and their occurrence across donors. To decide whether each TCR beta V gene segment behaved as functional or pseudogenic, an earlier analysis of fewer than 750 of the donors relied on high-throughput TCR beta sequencing. Donor age, sex, ethnicity and CMV serostatus were compiled together with the repertoire data. A later genetic analysis used genome-wide SNP genotypes for about 55% of the 666 donors, treating that subset as a discovery cohort. All discovery cohort repertoires had been generated on a single sequencing platform. Both class I and class II loci were covered by HLA typing, at four-digit resolution. The number of donors typed differed by locus, with roughly 629-640 for A, B, C, DRB1 and DQB1, 522 for DQA1, 600 to 610 for DPA1, and 472 for DPB1. Because of strong linkage in the cohort, roughly 5 DR-DQ haplotypes were treated as single units for association and clustering. Among 398 genotyped donors of the cohort, an average of about 240,000 unique TCR beta nucleotide sequences were sequenced per donor, roughly 18% of them non-productive.

A note on this clone: Its antigen is currently not known. No much larger clonotype is one base removed from it; base qualities were not supplied.

Spanning cysteine to phenylalanine, the CDR3 consists of 14 amino acids. Just the 42-base CDR3 DNA is kept, in frame starting at base 1. According to the germline V gene, CDR1 reads MDHEN and CDR2 reads SYDVKM. The trim is 5 bases for V and 4 bases for J, with a gap of 12 bases between the germline ends. The library was generated by the immunoSEQ multiplex PCR assay. For the multiplex PCR, a mixture combining 60 forward primers for TCR Vbeta segments and 13 reverse primers for TCR Jbeta segments was used. The CDR3 region of rearranged TCR beta genes was amplified from genomic DNA by a multiplex PCR assay. On the Illumina HiSeq System, the amplified TCR beta libraries were sequenced as 87-base-pair reads. For the original study's pipeline: Across the 670 or so repertoires, a later analysis counted tens of millions of unique TCR beta chains, roughly 11 million of which were shared by at least two donors. Raw reads were error-corrected and collapsed into unique sequences with a nearest-neighbor algorithm that merged closely related sequences to remove PCR and sequencing errors. Alignment of CDR3 sequences to IMGT reference sequences was used to assign V, D and J gene segments. For a sequence to be retained, at least a six-nucleotide match to both a V gene segment and a J gene segment was required. A rearrangement counted as productive if the CDR3 had no stop codons and remained in frame with V and J, and every other rearrangement counted as non-productive. CDR3 was defined by IMGT convention, running from the second conserved V-encoded cysteine to the conserved J-encoded phenylalanine. Sequences without an unambiguous match to a single V gene segment were excluded from the earlier analysis of about 640 of the donors. An earlier analysis of 450 to 650 of the donors called V segments functional above 56.7% productive rearrangements and segregating when the between-donor standard deviation exceeded 5%. A statistical classification framework was built to diagnose cytomegalovirus status from the catalog of TCR beta chain sequences. A later analysis assigned V and J genes by comparing TCR nucleotide sequences with IMGT/GENE-DB human TR gene sequences. A later analysis assigned CDR3 sequences and most-parsimonious VDJ recombination scenarios with the TCRdist pipeline. In a later analysis, every TCR beta chain was defined by the combination of its CDR3 amino acid sequence and its V-gene family, and reads without a unique V-gene family were dropped. In a later analysis, fewer than 650 highly shared, low-generation-probability nucleotide sequences were removed to address suspected cross-contamination and a sequencing artifact. In a later analysis, a clonal expansion index for each public chain was calculated from normalized within-repertoire ranks of inferred template counts. In a later analysis, generation probabilities were computed using a VDJ recombination model fitted to out-of-frame rearrangements, and the results were checked against IGoR. A later analysis scored TCR-TCR, TCR-HLA and TCR-CMV co-occurrence with hypergeometric tests, applying a repertoire-size bias correction to TCR pairs. A later analysis estimated false discovery rates by permuting HLA or CMV assignments 20 times. In a later analysis, co-occurring TCRs were grouped using DBSCAN, and TCRdist sequence similarity was added for clustering within HLA-allele-positive subsets. Co-occurrence clustering excluded repertoires with fewer than 30,000 or more than 120,000 public chains, plus five with anomalous nucleotide sharing. This immuneACCESS table, as held by TCRdb, lists in-frame sequences with V and J called but not all clones. Of the missing ones, under half trace to an unresolved V gene in checked studies; the others have no known cause. V and J calls and clone size are given by that table; D and trimming were obtained from the DNA. This sample comprises 150,000 or so clones, 80% of them detected only once. Over 5% of the sample rests with the top ten.

The paper as a whole reports these results and caveats: A later analysis reported that several top co-occurrence clusters appeared linked to parvovirus B19, influenza, CMV and Epstein-Barr virus. When HLA alleles, especially DR and DQ, strongly co-occurred, attributing TCR associations to individual alleles was difficult. Specific HLA alleles were associated with 15,000 to 20,000 TCR beta sequences at a false discovery rate of 0.05 in a later analysis. In a later analysis, HLA-associated TCR beta chains were found to be more clonally expanded and to have lower generation probabilities than equally common non-associated chains. In both the original and validation cohorts, the classifier was reported to diagnose cytomegalovirus status with high specificity and sensitivity. Because counts were too low, roughly 16 rarely observed V segments, including chromosome 9 orphons, were left out of the earlier analysis of about 620 of the donors. The 87-base-pair reads could not distinguish some IMGT-functional V segments, including TRBV6-2 and TRBV6-3, so those segments were excluded. A later genetic analysis reported fewer N-insertions in productive TCRs among donors in an Asian-associated ancestry cluster than the approximately 700-donor mean. Only TCR beta chains were sequenced in this cohort, and the absence of alpha or paired-chain data limited detectable features. In an earlier analysis of 500 to 650 of the donors, most TCR beta V segments appeared in productive rearrangements about 87% or about 30% of the time, broadly matching IMGT annotations. Most CMV-associated TCR beta chains appeared to be HLA-restricted in a later analysis, and the HLA associations seemed to be driven largely by CMV exposure. In a later analysis, the rate of TCR association differed among HLA loci, with DRB1 alleles having the most associated TCRs and HLA-C alleles having the fewest. Linkage disequilibrium might explain the correlated functional status among segregating V segments, but an unknown experimental factor could not be excluded. A later genetic analysis associated a missense DCLRE1C variant with V-gene and J-gene trimming of TCR beta chains, and an independent cohort replicated the association. A cluster of highly shared sequence variants was judged likely to represent a technical artifact of the sequencing pipeline. A further reported finding was that TCR beta sequences accurately predicted the HLA-A and HLA-B alleles for most subjects in the first cohort. Because some donors lacked HLA typing at each locus, the association tests relied only on the typed subset. For the cohort, immune exposure information was limited to CMV serostatus. Most TCR sequences were seen in very few donors, while some public TCRs were found in many individuals. A total of 150 to 200 TCR beta chains were listed by the study as associated with cytomegalovirus. It was suggested by the authors that the approach could potentially be generalized to other disease states and immunological phenotypes. Three of the identified cytomegalovirus-associated TCR beta chains were confirmed in vitro to be specific for cytomegalovirus antigens. Roughly uniform sequencing depth across donors was assumed in presence/absence analyses, although this assumption may not hold.

The cohort comprised 670 or so healthy bone marrow donors. At the time of sampling, all cohort members were nominally healthy, though unrecorded immune exposures were likely present. The donor was CMV seropositive and belonged to the group of 250 to 350 seropositive cohort members. Each donor provided a peripheral blood sample, and peripheral blood mononuclear cells were used for TCR beta sequencing. The Qiagen DNeasy Blood Extraction Kit was used to extract genomic DNA from the blood cell samples. The source material was PBMCs. This TCR was sampled from a woman aged 40 to 49 in good health and CMV-seropositive. The V and J segments used are TRBV28 and TRBJ1-3; a tentative D match to TRBD1 spans 6 bases. The CDR3 loop reads CASSTDRRGNTIYF. The DNA reads TGTGCCAGCAGTACGGACAGAAGAGGAAACACCATATATTTT.